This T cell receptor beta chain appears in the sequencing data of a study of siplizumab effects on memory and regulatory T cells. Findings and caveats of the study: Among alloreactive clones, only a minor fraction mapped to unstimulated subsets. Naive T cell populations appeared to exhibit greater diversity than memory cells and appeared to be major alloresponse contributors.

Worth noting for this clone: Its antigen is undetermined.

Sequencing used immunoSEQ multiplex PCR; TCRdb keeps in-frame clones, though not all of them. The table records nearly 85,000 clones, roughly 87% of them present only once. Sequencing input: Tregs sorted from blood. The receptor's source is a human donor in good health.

CDR3 sequence: CASSRSGGDNEQFF. The CDR3 DNA reads TGTGCCAGCAGTCGTAGCGGGGGGGACAATGAGCAGTTCTTC. The gene calls are TRBV6-4 and TRBJ2-1; 11 positions agree with TRBD2. V was pared by 5 bases and J by 5 bases, with 2 bases of the junction left unmatched. The CDR3 extends over 14 amino acids. Germline lookup yields CDR1 MRHNA and CDR2 SNTAGT.